The TCR beta chain described here comes from a study of T-cell reconstitution after alpha-beta-depleted transplantation in children. Study-wide results and caveats: As was reported, about two months after transplant, alpha-beta T cells came from several hundred expanded graft clones. Newly generated T cells supplied most T-cell counts and diversity one year post-transplant. After transplant, high TCRbeta diversity at day 60 in some patients arose from surviving recipient T cells and thymic progenitors.

Trimming took 8 bases from V and 5 from J; bases not matched to a gene: 7. CDR1 is SGHRS and CDR2 is YFSETQ in the germline V gene. The CDR3 has 13 amino acids. Comment on this clonotype: Its antigen remains unknown.

Preparation of the TCRbeta library used unique molecular identifiers. TCRdb re-called the PCR reads with MiXCR, one entry per CDR3 protein. This sample yields more than 200,000 distinct CDR3 sequences, of which under 30% are seen a single time; 4% to 6% belongs to the top ten. This sequence was found in a female patient aged 2-10 years who had a stem cell transplant for congenital amegakaryocytic thrombocytopenia, so the T cells may come from the graft donor. This chain uses TRBV5-1 with TRBJ1-1; 9 bases are a match to TRBD1. The input for sequencing was PBMCs, mostly from graft donor cells, taken 360 days after TCRalphabeta/CD19-depleted stem cell transplant. For the CDR3, the DNA is TGCGCCAGTGGAAGGACAGGGGTTACTGAAGCTTTCTTT. Its protein is CASGRTGVTEAFF.